The clone carrying this TCR beta chain was counted between two and nine times. The data stem from a study of blood T cell repertoires in COVID-19. V gave up 7 bases and J gave up 4 bases; unmatched junction bases: 11. This CDR3 has 15 residues. CDR1 and CDR2 (germline): SGDLS, YYNGEE. In the authors' workflow: Reference gene primers were amplified, and this amplification served to estimate nucleated cell counts. Produced via immunoSEQ multiplex PCR; TCRdb's table is partial and in-frame only. V and J calls and clone size are copied from that table; D and trimming were computed from the DNA. Here the sample spans about 85,000 clones, approximately 90% being singletons.

The rearrangement uses TRBV9 and TRBJ2-1; 7 positions match TRBD1. Material: peripheral blood. The clonotype was recovered from a human donor with active COVID-19. The donor label of this sample is uncertain. The CDR3 spells CASGTHGTDYNEQFF. CDR3 nucleotides: TGTGCCAGCGGGACGCACGGGACAGATTACAATGAGCAGTTCTTC.